This T cell receptor (beta chain) was documented in a study of blood T cell repertoires in COVID-19 (dated by TCRdb to the early 2020s). About the study as a whole: Samples from collaborators originated in the United States, Italy and Spain and spanned both the acute and convalescent phases of COVID-19. The prospective study material was composed of cDNA or gDNA derived from T cells, B-cell-depleted T cells, or PBMCs. Deeply sampled blood TCRbeta repertoires from subjects exposed to, actively infected with, or recovered from COVID-19 were included in the dataset. The repertoires were made available in a free public database intended to serve as a resource for research on the immune response to SARS-CoV-2. Samples were obtained from the ongoing ImmuneRACE study (first 160 participants) and from roughly 1,300 subjects provided by 6 global collaborators. Nearly every sample came with metadata listing a de-identified subject ID, COVID-19 status, age in years and sex. Where available, HLA class I and class II types were obtained from metadata supplied by the sample provider rather than from assay-based typing. On the study overall, not on this receptor specifically: The quantity of clinical and demographic metadata differed by source and by participant and was supplied without curation.

TCRbeta CDR3 regions were amplified from genomic DNA by means of the immunoSEQ Assay, a bias-controlled multiplex PCR. On the study's bioinformatics: The number of nucleated cells in each sample was estimated from the amplification of reference gene primers within the assay. Sequence reads were collapsed and filtered to measure the absolute abundance of every unique TCRbeta CDR3 rearrangement. For each sample, productive Simpson clonality was calculated by taking the square root of Simpson's diversity index across productive rearrangements. In TCRdb, the immuneACCESS table is reduced to in-frame sequences with V and J assigned. These tables do not hold every clone; where another copy was compared, an unresolved V gene accounts for under half, and the others remain unexplained. Clone size and the V and J calls come from that table; the DNA yielded D and trimming. Present in this sample are 200,000 to 300,000 clones, approximately 80% of which were seen just once. The top ten clones comprise roughly 3.2% of the sample.

With respect to this clone: The antigen this receptor binds is unknown. No base-level quality is on record; no much larger clone is a single base apart.

Each collaborating institution followed its own protocols to collect whole blood in K2EDTA tubes. For TCRbeta analysis, collaborator samples were shipped as frozen whole blood, as isolated PBMCs, or as DNA extracted from either sample type. This receptor was taken from a woman between 18 and 29 years old with acute or convalescent COVID-19. Sequenced material: peripheral blood.

This receptor has the CDR3 CASSLYRRLYEQYF. The nucleotide sequence reads TGTGCCAGCAGCTTGTACAGGAGACTCTACGAGCAGTACTTC. The chain links TRBV5-6 with TRBJ2-7, and perhaps TRBD1 as D gene, on 5 matching bases. V is reduced by 1 base and J by 3 bases, leaving a spacing of 11 bases between them. The CDR3, cysteine through phenylalanine, is 14 amino acids long. Only CDR3 DNA is held: 42 bases, read in frame from base 1. The CDR1 and CDR2 encoded by the germline V gene are SGHDT and YYEEEE.